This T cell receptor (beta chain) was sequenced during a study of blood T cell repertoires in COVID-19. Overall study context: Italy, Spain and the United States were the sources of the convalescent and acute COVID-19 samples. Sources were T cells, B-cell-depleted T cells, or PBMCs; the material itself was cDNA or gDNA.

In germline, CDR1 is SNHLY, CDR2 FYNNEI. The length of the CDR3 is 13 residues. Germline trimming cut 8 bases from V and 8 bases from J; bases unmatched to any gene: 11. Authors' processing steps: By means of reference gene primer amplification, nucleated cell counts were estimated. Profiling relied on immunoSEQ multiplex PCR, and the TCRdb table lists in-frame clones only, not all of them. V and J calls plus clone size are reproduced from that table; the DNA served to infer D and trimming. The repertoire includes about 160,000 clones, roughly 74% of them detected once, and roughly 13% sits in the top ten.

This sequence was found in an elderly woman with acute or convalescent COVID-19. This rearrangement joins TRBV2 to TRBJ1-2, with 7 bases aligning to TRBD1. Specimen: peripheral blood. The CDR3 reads CASVLGTVNGYTF. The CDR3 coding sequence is TGTGCCAGCGTTCTCGGGACAGTTAACGGCTACACCTTC. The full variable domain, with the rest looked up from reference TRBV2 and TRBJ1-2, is EPEVTQTPSHQVTQMGQEVILRCVPISNHLYFYWYRQILGQKVEFLVSFYNNEISEKSEIFDDQFSVERPDGSNFTLKIRSTKLEDSAMYFCASVLGTVNGYTFGSGTRLTVV.